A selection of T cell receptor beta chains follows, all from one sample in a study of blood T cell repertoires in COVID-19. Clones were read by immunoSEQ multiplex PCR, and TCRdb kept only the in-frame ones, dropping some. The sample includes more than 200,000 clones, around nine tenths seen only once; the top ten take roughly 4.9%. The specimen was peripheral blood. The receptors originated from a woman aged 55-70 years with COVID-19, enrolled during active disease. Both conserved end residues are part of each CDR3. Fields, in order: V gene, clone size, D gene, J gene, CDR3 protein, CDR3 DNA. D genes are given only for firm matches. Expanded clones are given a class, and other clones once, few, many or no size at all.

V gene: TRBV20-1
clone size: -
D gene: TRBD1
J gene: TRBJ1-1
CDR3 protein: CSGQGNTEAFF
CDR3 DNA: TGCAGTGGACAGGGAAACACTGAAGCTTTCTTT

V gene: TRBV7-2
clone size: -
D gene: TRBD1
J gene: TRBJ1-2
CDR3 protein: CASSRGQESYGYTF
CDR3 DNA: TGTGCCAGCAGCCGGGGACAGGAGAGCTATGGCTACACCTTC

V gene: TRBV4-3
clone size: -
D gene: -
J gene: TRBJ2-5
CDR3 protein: CASSQDRLQETQYF
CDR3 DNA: TGCGCCAGCAGCCAAGACAGGCTTCAAGAGACCCAGTACTTC

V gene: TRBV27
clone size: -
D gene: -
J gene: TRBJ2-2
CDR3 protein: CASSFLSGELFF
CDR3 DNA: TGTGCCAGCAGTTTTCTTTCCGGGGAGCTGTTTTTT

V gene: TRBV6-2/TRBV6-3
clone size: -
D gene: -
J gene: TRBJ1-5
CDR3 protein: CASSYFTGPAWPQHF
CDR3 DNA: TGTGCCAGCAGTTACTTTACAGGTCCGGCCTGGCCCCAGCATTTT

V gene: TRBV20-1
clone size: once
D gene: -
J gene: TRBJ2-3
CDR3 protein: CSHFTDTQYF
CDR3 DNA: TGCAGTCACTTCACAGATACGCAGTATTTT

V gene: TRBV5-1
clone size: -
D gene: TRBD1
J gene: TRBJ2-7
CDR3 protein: CASSFASGTGFYEQYF
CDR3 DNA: TGCGCCAGCAGCTTCGCGTCCGGGACAGGTTTTTACGAGCAGTACTTC

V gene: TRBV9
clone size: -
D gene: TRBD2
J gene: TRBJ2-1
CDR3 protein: CASTKGLASNEQFF
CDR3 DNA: TGTGCCAGCACCAAGGGACTAGCTAGCAATGAGCAGTTCTTC

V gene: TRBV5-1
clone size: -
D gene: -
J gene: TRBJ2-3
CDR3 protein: CASSPSQGSGTDTQYF
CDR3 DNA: TGCGCCAGCAGCCCCTCACAGGGCTCTGGCACAGATACGCAGTATTTT

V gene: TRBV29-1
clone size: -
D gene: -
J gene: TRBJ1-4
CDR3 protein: CSVDSGEKLFF
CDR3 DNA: TGCAGCGTTGACAGTGGTGAAAAACTGTTTTTT

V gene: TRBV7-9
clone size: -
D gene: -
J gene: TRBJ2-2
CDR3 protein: CASSLATLLNTGELFF
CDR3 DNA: TGTGCCAGCAGCTTAGCAACACTACTGAACACCGGGGAGCTGTTTTTT

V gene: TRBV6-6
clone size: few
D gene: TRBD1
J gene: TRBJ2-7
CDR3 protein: CASRQPPGQGNYEQYF
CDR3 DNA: TGTGCCAGCAGGCAACCCCCGGGACAGGGGAACTACGAGCAGTACTTC

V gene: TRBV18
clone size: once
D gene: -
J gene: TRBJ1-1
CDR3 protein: CASFTQQNTEAFF
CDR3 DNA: TGTGCCAGCTTTACACAGCAGAACACTGAAGCTTTCTTT